This T cell receptor (beta chain) stems from a study of cytomegalovirus exposure and HLA in healthy donors. Worth noting for this clone: Its specificity is not known.

The PCR was carried out with 60 Vbeta primers and 13 Jbeta primers. Clones were sequenced by immunoSEQ multiplex PCR, and TCRdb holds only the in-frame ones, with some missing. The sample shows about 230,000 clones, around four fifths of them seen only once. Germline lookup yields CDR1 MDHEN and CDR2 SYDVKM. Losses at the gene ends were 5 bases for V and 4 bases for J; bases not matched to a gene: 17. The CDR3 is made up of 18 amino acids. General study points: Listed as cytomegalovirus-associated were 150 or so TCR beta chains. Later analysis identified a missense DCLRE1C variant that was linked to TCR beta V- and J-gene trimming. Judged likely to be a sequencing artifact was a cluster of highly shared sequence variants. Presence/absence analysis assumed near-uniform sequencing depth across donors.

The sequenced sample consisted of PBMCs. The receptor was derived from a woman aged 55-70 years in good health and CMV-seropositive. The rearrangement uses TRBV28 and TRBJ1-2; 9 nucleotides line up with TRBD1. CDR3: CASSDNWGTGSVGYGYTF. CDR3 nucleotides: TGTGCCAGCAGTGACAATTGGGGGACAGGGTCAGTCGGCTATGGCTACACCTTC.